A single sample gave rise to the 10 T cell receptor beta chains below, sequenced in a study of blood T cells in healthy people across ages (dated by TCRdb to the mid-2010s). The library was prepared using 5' RACE. These reads were obtained on an Illumina HiSeq 2500. A second roughly 6 to 12 cycle PCR used a sample-barcoded 5' primer and a J-beta primer mix. Starting from the raw public reads, TCRdb applied fastp trimming at Q25, assembled clones with MiXCR and retained in-frame beta chains. CDR3 protein duplicates are merged, each entry listing the most common genes and DNA. The sample has hundreds of thousands of distinct CDR3 sequences on record, around two fifths of them singletons. The ten largest account for about a fifth of the sample. Material for sequencing was blood. These receptors were taken from a man aged 60 to 69 in good health.

J is TRBJ2-5 and V is TRBV5-1, with TRBD1 matching 10 bases. Losses at the gene ends were 6 bases for V and 5 bases for J; bases not matched to a gene: 7. The CDR3 runs 14 residues. Per germline, CDR1 SGHRS and CDR2 YFSETQ. The CDR3 nucleotides read TGCGCCAGCAACTGGGGGACAGGGGACGAGACCCAGTACTTC. Translating gives CASNWGTGDETQYF. The full variable domain, completed using reference TRBV5-1 and TRBJ2-5, is KAGVTQTPRYLIKTRGQQVTLSCSPISGHRSVSWYQQTPGQGLQFLFEYFSETQRNKGNFPGRFSGRQFSNSRSEMNVSTLELGDSALYLCASNWGTGDETQYFGPGTRLLVL.

The chain has TRBV20-1 and TRBJ2-4, with a tentative D call TRBD1 (5 bases). TRBJ2-7 explains the end of the DNA better; the J call may be wrong. The CDR3 length is 12 residues. The germline gives CDR1 DFQATT, CDR2 SNEGSKA (reference sequence). CDR3: CSAPRTSYEQYF. In nucleotides, the CDR3 is TGCAGTGCTCCCAGGACATCCTACGAGCAGTACTTC.

This clonotype showed up just a few times. The chain recombines TRBV15 with TRBJ2-2, with D perhaps given as TRBD1 or TRBD2 (5 bases each). There are 14 residues in the CDR3. V lost 6 bases and J 7 bases, leaving 15 bases between the germline ends. Germline values: CDR1 LNHNV, CDR2 YYDKDF (reference sequence). The CDR3 loop reads CATSPSGRNGELFF. The CDR3 DNA follows: TGTGCCACCAGTCCCTCGGGACGCAACGGGGAGCTGTTTTTT. The variable domain in full, completed from reference TRBV15 and TRBJ2-2, reads DAMVIQNPRYQVTQFGKPVTLSCSQTLNHNVMYWYQQKSSQAPKLLFHYYDKDFNNEADTPDNFQSRRPNTSFCFLDIRSPGLGDTAMYLCATSPSGRNGELFFGEGSRLTVL.

The CDR3 DNA follows: TGTGCCAGCAGCTTAGGGGGAGGGGGATATGAGCAGTTCTTC. It translates to CASSLGGGGYEQFF. The gene calls are TRBV7-2 and TRBJ2-1, with D possibly TRBD2 on 7 matching bases. V lost 1 base to trimming and J lost 8 bases, with 12 bases between them. The CDR3 loop spans 14 amino acids. Per germline, CDR1 SGHTA and CDR2 FQGNSA. Looking up the rest from reference TRBV7-2 and TRBJ2-1 gives the full variable domain: GAGVSQSPSNKVTEKGKDVELRCDPISGHTALYWYRQSLGQGLEFLIYFQGNSAPDKSGLPSDRFSAERTGGSVSTLTIQRTQQEDSAVYLCASSLGGGGYEQFFGPGTRLTVL.

J is TRBJ2-5 and V is TRBV7-2; D call uncertain. Trimming left V 4 bases short and J 11 bases short, with 23 bases between. Germline V gives CDR1 SGHTA, CDR2 FQGNSA. There are 15 residues in the CDR3. The CDR3 loop reads CASSSYIAPYNEQYF. For the CDR3, the DNA is TGTGCCAGCAGCTCCTACATCGCTCCGTACAATGAGCAGTACTTC.

In its sample, this clonotype was seen a few times. The V and J genes are TRBV3-1 and TRBJ2-3; D is possibly TRBD1 or TRBD2 (5 bases each). This CDR3 has 15 residues. V lost 1 base, J lost 1 base, and 9 bases lay in between. Germline-derived CDR1 and CDR2 are LGHDT and YNNKEL (reference sequence). The chain's CDR3 is CASSQGGLRTDTQYF. The CDR3 nucleotides read TGTGCCAGCAGCCAAGGGGGGTTGCGCACAGATACGCAGTATTTT.

The V call is TRBV20-1, the J call TRBJ2-7, with a possible D match to TRBD2 (6 bases). This CDR3 has 16 residues. V was clipped by 0 bases and J by 6 bases, with 21 bases between them. Germline-derived CDR1 and CDR2 are DFQATT and SNEGSKA (reference sequence). Here the CDR3 reads CSARDQSGGRGSEQYF. The DNA for the CDR3 is TGCAGTGCTAGAGATCAATCGGGTGGCCGGGGGAGCGAGCAGTACTTC.

The V and J genes are TRBV24-1 and TRBJ2-1, with 8 bases fitting TRBD2. V was pared by 8 bases and J by 7 bases, with 12 bases of the junction left unmatched. This CDR3 is built from 15 residues. Germline assignment: CDR1 KGHDR and CDR2 SFDVKD. The CDR3 nucleotides are TGTGCCACCATAGCGGGGAGACTTCAGGGGAATGAGCAGTTCTTC. Translating it yields CATIAGRLQGNEQFF.

This chain uses TRBV5-1 with TRBJ2-1; TRBD2 agrees at 7 bases. V was pared by 4 bases and J by 4 bases, with 11 bases of the junction left unmatched. This CDR3 comprises 16 residues. Per germline, CDR1 SGHRS and CDR2 YFSETQ. CDR3 amino acids: CASSPSGTVKYNEQFF. As DNA, the CDR3 is TGCGCCAGCAGCCCAAGCGGGACCGTGAAGTACAATGAGCAGTTCTTC.

A few counts support this clonotype. The chain employs TRBV6-6 and TRBJ1-1, with D unclear. CDR3 length: 14 residues. Trimming took 2 bases from V and 6 from J, leaving 13 bases between them. CDR1 and CDR2 from the germline V gene are MNHNY and SVGAGI (reference sequence). The CDR3 coding sequence is TGTGCCAGCAGTTACCATCCCGGGGTTCCTGAAGCTTTCTTT. Translation: CASSYHPGVPEAFF.